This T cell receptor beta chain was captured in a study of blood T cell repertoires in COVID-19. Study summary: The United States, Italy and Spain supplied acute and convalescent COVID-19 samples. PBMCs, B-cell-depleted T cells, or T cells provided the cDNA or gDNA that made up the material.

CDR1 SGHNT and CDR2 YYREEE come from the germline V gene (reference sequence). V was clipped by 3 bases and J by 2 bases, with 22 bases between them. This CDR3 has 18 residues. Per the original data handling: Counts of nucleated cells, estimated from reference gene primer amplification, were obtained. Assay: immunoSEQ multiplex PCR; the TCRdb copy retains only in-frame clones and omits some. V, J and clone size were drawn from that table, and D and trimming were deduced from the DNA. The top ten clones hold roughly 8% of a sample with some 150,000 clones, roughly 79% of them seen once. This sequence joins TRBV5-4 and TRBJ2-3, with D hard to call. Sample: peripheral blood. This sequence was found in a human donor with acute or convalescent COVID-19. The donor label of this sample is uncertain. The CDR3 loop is CASSSSGFRSVVTDTQYF. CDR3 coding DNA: TGTGCCAGCAGCTCCTCTGGATTTAGGAGTGTGGTCACAGATACGCAGTATTTT.